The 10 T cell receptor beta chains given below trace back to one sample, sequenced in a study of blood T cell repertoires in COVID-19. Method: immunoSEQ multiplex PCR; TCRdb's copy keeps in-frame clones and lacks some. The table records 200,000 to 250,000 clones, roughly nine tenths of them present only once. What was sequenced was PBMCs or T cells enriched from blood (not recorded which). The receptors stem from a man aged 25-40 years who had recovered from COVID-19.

The CDR3 protein is CASSYGGGYTEAFF. The CDR3 DNA follows: TGTGCCAGCAGTTACGGGGGGGGGTACACTGAAGCTTTCTTT. The V gene is TRBV6-5, the J gene TRBJ1-1; a possible D gene is TRBD1 (5 bases). The germline V and J ends were trimmed by 2 bases and 3 bases, with 10 bases remaining between them. This CDR3 contains 14 residues. The germline V gene has CDR1 MNHEY and CDR2 SVGAGI.

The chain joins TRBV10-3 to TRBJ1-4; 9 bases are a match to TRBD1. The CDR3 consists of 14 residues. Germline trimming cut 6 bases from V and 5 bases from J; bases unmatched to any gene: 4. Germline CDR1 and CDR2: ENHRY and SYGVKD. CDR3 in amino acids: CAIRGQGQNEKLFF. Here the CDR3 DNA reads TGTGCCATCAGGGGACAGGGACAAAATGAAAAACTGTTTTTT.

For the CDR3, the DNA is TGTGCCAGCTCACCACCGTCGGTTTCTAACTATGGCTACACCTTC. As protein: CASSPPSVSNYGYTF. The gene calls are TRBV18 and TRBJ1-2, with unresolved D. CDR3 length: 15 residues. The V and J ends lost 0 bases and 0 bases respectively, with 8 bases between them. CDR1 and CDR2 from the germline V gene are KGHSH and LQKENI.

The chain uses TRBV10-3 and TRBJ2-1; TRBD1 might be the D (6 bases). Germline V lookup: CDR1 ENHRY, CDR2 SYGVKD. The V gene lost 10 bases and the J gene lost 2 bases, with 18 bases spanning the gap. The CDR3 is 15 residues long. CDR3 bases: TGTGCCACCGGGCCCGGGACACGGGCCTACAATGAGCAGTTCTTC. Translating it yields CATGPGTRAYNEQFF.

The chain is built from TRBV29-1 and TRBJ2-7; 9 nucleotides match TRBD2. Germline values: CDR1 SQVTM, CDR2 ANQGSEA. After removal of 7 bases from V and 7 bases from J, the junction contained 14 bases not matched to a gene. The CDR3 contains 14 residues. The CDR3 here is CSAGEGGRAVEQYF. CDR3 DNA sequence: TGCAGCGCCGGCGAGGGCGGGAGGGCCGTGGAGCAGTACTTC.

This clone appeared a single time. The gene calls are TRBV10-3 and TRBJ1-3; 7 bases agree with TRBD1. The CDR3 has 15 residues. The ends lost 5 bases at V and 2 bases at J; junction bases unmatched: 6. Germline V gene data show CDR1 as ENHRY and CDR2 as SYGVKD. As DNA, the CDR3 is TGTGCCATCAGTACCGGACAGGTCGCTGGAAACACCATATATTTT. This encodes CAISTGQVAGNTIYF.

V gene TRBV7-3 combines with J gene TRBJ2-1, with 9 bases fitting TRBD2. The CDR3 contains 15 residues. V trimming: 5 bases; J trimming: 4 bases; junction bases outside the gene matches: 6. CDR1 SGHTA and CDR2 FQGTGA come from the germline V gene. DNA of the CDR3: TGTGCCAGCAGCCGAGCGGGGGGAGGGTACAATGAGCAGTTCTTC. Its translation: CASSRAGGGYNEQFF.

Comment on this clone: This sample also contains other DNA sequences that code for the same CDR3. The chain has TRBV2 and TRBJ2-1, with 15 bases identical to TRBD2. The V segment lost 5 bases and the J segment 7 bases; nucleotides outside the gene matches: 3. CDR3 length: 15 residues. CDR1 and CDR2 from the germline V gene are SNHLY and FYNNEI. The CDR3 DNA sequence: TGTGCCAGCAGTCGGACTAGCGGGGGGGCGAATGAGCAGTTCTTC. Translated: CASSRTSGGANEQFF.

Here the CDR3 reads CASSVFEQTNTEAFF. In DNA form, the CDR3 reads TGTGCCAGCAGCGTATTCGAACAGACGAACACTGAAGCTTTCTTT. This chain joins TRBV9 and TRBJ1-1; D uncertain. In germline, CDR1 is SGDLS, CDR2 YYNGEE. Trimming left V 1 base short and J 1 base short, with 11 bases between. This CDR3 region has 15 residues.

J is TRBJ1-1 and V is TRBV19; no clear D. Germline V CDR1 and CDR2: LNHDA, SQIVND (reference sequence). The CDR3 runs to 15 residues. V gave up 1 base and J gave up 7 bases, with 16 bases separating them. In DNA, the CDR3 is TGTGCCAGTAGTATAGTTCAGGCCAGTAAAAATGAAGCTTTCTTT. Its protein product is CASSIVQASKNEAFF.